This note documents a single T cell receptor (beta chain) sequence. What it binds is unknown. Germline V lookup: CDR1 MDHEN, CDR2 SYDVKM. This CDR3 contains 17 residues. The sample is drawn from a study of CXCR3-negative and CXCR3-positive naive CD8 T cells. Study-wide results and limits: With respect to TRBV-TRBJ usage, naive CXCR3-negative and CXCR3-positive cells were similar; memory differed. For memory CD8+ cells diversity was much lower, but both naive subsets had comparably high diversity. Post-cryopreservation CXCR3 expression was partly diminished, and the bulk of assays employed fresh PBMCs.

UMI-labeled 5' RACE TRB cDNA libraries were prepared from the cells. From the 5' RACE reads, TCRdb lists one entry per CDR3 protein and no DNA. The sample's table shows tens of thousands of distinct CDR3 sequences. The source material was naive CXCR3- CD8+ T cells from blood. Subset here: CD45RO-CCR7+CD27+CD95- naive CD8+ T cells lacking CXCR3 (TNR3-). The clonotype originates from a human donor in good health. Some clones in this sample may be carry-over from other donors' samples. The chain recombines TRBV28 with TRBJ2-1; TCRdb's assignment of TRBD1 cannot be checked, as there is no DNA. The CDR3 sequence is CASSLDVDTLNPHEQFF.